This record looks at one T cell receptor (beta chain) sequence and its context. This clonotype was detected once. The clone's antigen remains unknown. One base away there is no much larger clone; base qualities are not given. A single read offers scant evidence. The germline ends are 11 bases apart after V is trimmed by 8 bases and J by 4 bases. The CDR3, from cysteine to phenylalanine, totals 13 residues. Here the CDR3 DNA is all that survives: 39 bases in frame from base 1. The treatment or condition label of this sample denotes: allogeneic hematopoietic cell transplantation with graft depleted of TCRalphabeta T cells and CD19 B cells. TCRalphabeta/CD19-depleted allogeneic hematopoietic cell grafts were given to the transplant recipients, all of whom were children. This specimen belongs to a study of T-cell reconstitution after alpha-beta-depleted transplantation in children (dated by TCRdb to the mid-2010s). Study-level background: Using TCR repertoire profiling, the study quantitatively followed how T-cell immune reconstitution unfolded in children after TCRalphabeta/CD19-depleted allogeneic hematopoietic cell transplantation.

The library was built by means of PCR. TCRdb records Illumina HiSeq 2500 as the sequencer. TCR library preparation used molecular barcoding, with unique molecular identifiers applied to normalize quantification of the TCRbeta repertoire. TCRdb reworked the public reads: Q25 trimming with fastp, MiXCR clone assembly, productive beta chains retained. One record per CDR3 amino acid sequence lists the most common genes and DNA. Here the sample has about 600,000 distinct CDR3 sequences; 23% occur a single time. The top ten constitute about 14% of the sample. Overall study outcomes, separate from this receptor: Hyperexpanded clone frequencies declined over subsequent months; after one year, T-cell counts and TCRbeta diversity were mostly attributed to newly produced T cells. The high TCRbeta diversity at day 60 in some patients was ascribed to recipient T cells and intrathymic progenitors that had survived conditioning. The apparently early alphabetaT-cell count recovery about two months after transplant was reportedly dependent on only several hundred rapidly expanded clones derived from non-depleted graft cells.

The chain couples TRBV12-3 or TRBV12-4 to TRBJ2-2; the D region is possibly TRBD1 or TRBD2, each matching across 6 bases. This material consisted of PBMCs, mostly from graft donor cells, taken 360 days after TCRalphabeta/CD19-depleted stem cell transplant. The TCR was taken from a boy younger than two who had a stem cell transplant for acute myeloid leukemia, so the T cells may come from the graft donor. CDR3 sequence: CASSRGATGELFF. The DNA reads TGTGCCAGCTCGAGGGGGGCCACCGGGGAGCTGTTTTTT.